The 16 T cell receptor beta chains listed next were all sequenced from one sample in a study of blood T cell repertoires in COVID-19. This table comes from immunoSEQ multiplex PCR, and its TCRdb copy is limited to in-frame clones, with some not included. Of about 200,000 clones listed, more than 75% are singletons. The sample taken for sequencing was peripheral blood. Every receptor here comes from a woman aged 80 or older with acute or convalescent COVID-19.

The chain combines TRBV10-2 with TRBJ1-2; the match to TRBD1 covers 7 bases. This CDR3 spans 14 amino acids. The V and J ends lost 1 base and 3 bases, in that order; junction bases with no gene match: 2. Germline V gene data show CDR1 as WSHSY and CDR2 as SAAADI. CDR3 DNA sequence: TGCGCCAGCAGTGAGTTTGGACAGGACTATGGCTACACCTTC. It is translated as CASSEFGQDYGYTF.

V usage is TRBV5-1 and J usage is TRBJ1-2; perhaps TRBD1 as D (5 bases). The germline V and J ends were trimmed by 4 bases and 7 bases, with 23 bases remaining between them. This CDR3 is 16 amino acids long. The germline V gene encodes CDR1 SGHRS and CDR2 YFSETQ. CDR3 loop: CASSADRPTQVPGYTF. The CDR3 DNA is TGCGCCAGCAGCGCGGACCGCCCTACACAGGTTCCTGGCTACACCTTC.

This rearrangement joins TRBV4-3 to TRBJ2-1; 7 bases agree with TRBD2. Unmatched junction bases numbered 6, after V lost 0 bases and J lost 4 bases. CDR1 is LGHNA, CDR2 YSLEER, per germline. This CDR3 comprises 16 residues. The CDR3 region is CASSQDGTGGYNEQFF. The CDR3 coding sequence is TGCGCCAGCAGCCAAGATGGGACGGGAGGTTACAATGAGCAGTTCTTC.

V gene TRBV18 combines with J gene TRBJ1-1; 7 positions agree with TRBD1. The CDR3 contains 13 residues. J was trimmed by 5 bases and V by 4 bases; bases with no gene match: 4. CDR1 KGHSH and CDR2 LQKENI come from the germline V gene. The CDR3 region has the DNA TGTGCCAGCTCACAGGGGGCGCAGACTGAAGCTTTCTTT. Its translation: CASSQGAQTEAFF.

In the case of this clone: The sample has other DNA sequences that encode this CDR3 too. The chain carries TRBV9 and TRBJ1-2, with D uncertain. Trimming left V 0 bases short and J 6 bases short, with 9 bases between. CDR3 size: 13 residues. Looked up from germline, CDR1 is SGDLS and CDR2 is YYNGEE. CDR3: CASSVGPGDGYTF. The CDR3 DNA is TGTGCCAGCAGCGTAGGTCCAGGCGATGGCTACACCTTC.

The rearrangement joins TRBV5-1 to TRBJ2-7; 9 bases match TRBD1. V lost 0 bases to trimming and J lost 1 base; unmatched junction nucleotides: 8. The CDR3 length is 17 residues. Germline V lookup: CDR1 SGHRS, CDR2 YFSETQ. In DNA form, the CDR3 reads TGCGCCAGCAGCTTGGCTCCCGGGACAGGGATTTCCTACGAGCAGTACTTC. Translation gives CASSLAPGTGISYEQYF.

This rearrangement joins TRBV6-6 to TRBJ2-7, with 7 bases that match TRBD1. CDR1 is MNHNY and CDR2 is SVGAGI in the germline V gene (reference sequence). The length of the CDR3 is 14 residues. After removal of 7 bases from V and 0 bases from J, the junction contained 6 bases not matched to a gene. CDR3 in DNA: TGTGCCAGCACCTCACGGACAGGCTCCTACGAGCAGTACTTC. Its translation is CASTSRTGSYEQYF.

The V and J genes are TRBV6-5 and TRBJ1-4; 9 bases are a match to TRBD1. The CDR3 extends over 14 amino acids. Looked up from germline, CDR1 is MNHEY and CDR2 is SVGAGI. J gave up 4 bases and V 8 bases, and 5 bases lay outside the gene matches. The CDR3 DNA reads as TGTGCCAGCGTGGGACAGGGCCGTAATGAAAAACTGTTTTTT. Its translation: CASVGQGRNEKLFF.

The V call is TRBV30, the J call TRBJ2-7; 9 bases align to TRBD2. CDR1 GTSNPN and CDR2 SVGIG come from the germline V gene (reference sequence). The CDR3 runs 14 residues. Losses at the gene ends were 4 bases for V and 7 bases for J; bases not matched to a gene: 11. In nucleotides, the CDR3 is TGTGCCTGGACATCAGCGGGAGGTGGGGAAGAGCAGTACTTC. Protein product: CAWTSAGGGEEQYF.

This chain connects TRBV4-2 to TRBJ2-5, with 8 bases identical to TRBD2. The ends lost 4 bases at V and 3 bases at J; junction bases unmatched: 13. Germline loops: CDR1 LGHNA, CDR2 YNFKEQ. CDR3 length: 17 amino acids. CDR3 coding DNA: TGTGCCAGCAGCCCCATGACTAGCGCCGAGTTCGAAGAGACCCAGTACTTC. Its protein product is CASSPMTSAEFEETQYF.

The chain uses TRBV27 and TRBJ2-3; TRBD2 matches 9 bases. V lost 10 bases, J lost 5 bases, and 10 bases stayed unmatched. Germline lookup yields CDR1 MNHEY and CDR2 SMNVEV (reference sequence). This CDR3 region has 14 residues. CDR3 amino acids: CATTKREAKDTQYF. CDR3 nucleotide sequence: TGTGCCACCACGAAGCGGGAGGCCAAAGATACGCAGTATTTT.

This clone has just one count. The V gene is TRBV9, the J gene TRBJ2-3, with D possibly being TRBD2 (5 bases). This CDR3 spans 14 amino acids. The V gene's germline CDR1 is SGDLS and CDR2 YYNGEE. Trimming removed 2 bases at V and 0 bases at J, with 7 bases between. For the CDR3, the DNA is TGTGCCAGCAGCGTTGGCGGGAGCACAGATACGCAGTATTTT. Translation gives CASSVGGSTDTQYF.

This rearrangement joins TRBV5-4 to TRBJ1-1; TRBD1 is a possible D gene (6 bases). The CDR3 sequence is 15 residues long. CDR1 SGHNT and CDR2 YYREEE come from the germline V gene (reference sequence). The V gene lost 4 bases and the J gene lost 6 bases, with 19 bases spanning the gap. CDR3 DNA: TGTGCCAGCAGCCTCGACCTGACAGGTGCACCTGAAGCTTTCTTT. This codes for CASSLDLTGAPEAFF.

The chain combines TRBV2 with TRBJ2-5; D may be TRBD2 (5 bases). V was trimmed by 9 bases and J by 5 bases, leaving 13 bases between them. CDR3 size: 12 residues. Germline CDR1 is SNHLY and CDR2 is FYNNEI. The CDR3 here is CASTASGETQYF. The CDR3 DNA is TGTGCCAGTACAGCGTCGGGGGAGACCCAGTACTTC. Full variable domain (remainder filled in from reference TRBV2 and TRBJ2-5): EPEVTQTPSHQVTQMGQEVILRCVPISNHLYFYWYRQILGQKVEFLVSFYNNEISEKSEIFDDQFSVERPDGSNFTLKIRSTKLEDSAMYFCASTASGETQYFGPGTRLLVL.

The chain employs TRBV30 and TRBJ1-3; no clear D gene. The germline V gene has CDR1 GTSNPN and CDR2 SVGIG (reference sequence). V shed 0 bases and J shed 0 bases, with 6 bases lying between them. The CDR3 loop spans 14 amino acids. The CDR3 spells CAWSVGGSGNTIYF. The CDR3 DNA is TGTGCCTGGAGTGTAGGCGGCTCTGGAAACACCATATATTTT.

The chain joins TRBV5-1 to TRBJ2-2; 13 bases are a match to TRBD2. The V gene end was trimmed by 3 bases and the J gene end by 5 bases; junction bases not matched to a gene: 7. This CDR3 comprises 17 residues. Germline V lookup: CDR1 SGHRS, CDR2 YFSETQ. The CDR3 reads CASSSWTSGSLTGELFF. The CDR3 DNA follows: TGCGCCAGCAGCTCCTGGACTAGCGGGAGTCTAACCGGGGAGCTGTTTTTT. Filled out from reference TRBV5-1 and TRBJ2-2, the complete variable domain reads KAGVTQTPRYLIKTRGQQVTLSCSPISGHRSVSWYQQTPGQGLQFLFEYFSETQRNKGNFPGRFSGRQFSNSRSEMNVSTLELGDSALYLCASSSWTSGSLTGELFFGEGSRLTVL.